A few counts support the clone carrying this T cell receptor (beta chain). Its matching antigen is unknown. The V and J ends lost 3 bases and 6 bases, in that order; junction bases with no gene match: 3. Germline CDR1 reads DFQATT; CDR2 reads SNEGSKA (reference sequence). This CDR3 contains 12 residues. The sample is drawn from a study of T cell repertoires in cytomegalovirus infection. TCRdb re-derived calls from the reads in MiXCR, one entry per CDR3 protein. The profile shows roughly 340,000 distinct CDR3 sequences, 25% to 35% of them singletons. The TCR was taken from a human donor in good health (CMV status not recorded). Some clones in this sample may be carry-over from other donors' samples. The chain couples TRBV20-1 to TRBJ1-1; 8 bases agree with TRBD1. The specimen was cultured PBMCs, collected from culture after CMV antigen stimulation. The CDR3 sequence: CSARTGEAEAFF. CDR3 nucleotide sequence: TGCAGTGCTAGGACAGGGGAAGCTGAAGCTTTCTTT.